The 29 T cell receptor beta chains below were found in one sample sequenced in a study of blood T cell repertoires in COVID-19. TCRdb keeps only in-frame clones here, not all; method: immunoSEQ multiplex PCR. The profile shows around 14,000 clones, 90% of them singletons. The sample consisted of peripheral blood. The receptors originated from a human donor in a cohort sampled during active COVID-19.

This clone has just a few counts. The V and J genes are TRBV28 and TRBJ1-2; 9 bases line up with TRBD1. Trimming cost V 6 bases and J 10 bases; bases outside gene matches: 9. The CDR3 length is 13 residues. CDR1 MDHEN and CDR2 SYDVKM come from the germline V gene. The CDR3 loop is CASSLPGQGSYTF. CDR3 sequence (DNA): TGTGCCAGCAGCCTCCCTGGACAGGGGTCCTACACCTTC.

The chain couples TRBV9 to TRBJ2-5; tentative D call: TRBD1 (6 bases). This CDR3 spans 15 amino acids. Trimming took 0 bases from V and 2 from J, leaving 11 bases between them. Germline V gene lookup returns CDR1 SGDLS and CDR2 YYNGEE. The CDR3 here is CASSVARGFQETQYF. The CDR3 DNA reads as TGTGCCAGCAGCGTAGCCAGGGGTTTTCAAGAGACCCAGTACTTC.

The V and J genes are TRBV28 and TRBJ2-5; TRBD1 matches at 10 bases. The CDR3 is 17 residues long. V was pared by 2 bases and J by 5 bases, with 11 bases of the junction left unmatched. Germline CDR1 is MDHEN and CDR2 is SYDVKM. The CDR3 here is CASSLAGQGVGRETQYF. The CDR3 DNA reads TGTGCCAGCAGTTTAGCAGGACAGGGGGTCGGAAGGGAGACCCAGTACTTC.

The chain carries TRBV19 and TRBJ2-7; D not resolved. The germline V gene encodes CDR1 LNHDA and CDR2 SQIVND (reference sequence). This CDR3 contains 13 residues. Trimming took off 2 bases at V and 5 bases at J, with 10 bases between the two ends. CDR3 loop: CASSITVKDEQYF. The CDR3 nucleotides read TGTGCCAGTAGTATAACGGTGAAAGACGAGCAGTACTTC. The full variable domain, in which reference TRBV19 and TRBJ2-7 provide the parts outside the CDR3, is DGGITQSPKYLFRKEGQNVTLSCEQNLNHDAMYWYRQDPGQGLRLIYYSQIVNDFQKGDIAEGYSVSREKKESFPLTVTSAQKNPTAFYLCASSITVKDEQYFGPGTRLTVT.

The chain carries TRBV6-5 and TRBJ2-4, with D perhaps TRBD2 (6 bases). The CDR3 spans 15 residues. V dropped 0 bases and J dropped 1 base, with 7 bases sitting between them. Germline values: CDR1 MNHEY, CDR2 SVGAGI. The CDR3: CASSYSRGAKNIQYF. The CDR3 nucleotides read TGTGCCAGCAGTTACTCACGGGGGGCCAAAAACATTCAGTACTTC.

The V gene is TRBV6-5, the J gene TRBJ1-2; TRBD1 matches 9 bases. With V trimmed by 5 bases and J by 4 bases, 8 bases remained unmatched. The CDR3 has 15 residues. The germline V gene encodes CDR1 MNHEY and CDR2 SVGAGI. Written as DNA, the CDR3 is TGTGCCAGCAGTACGCGACAGGGGGAAGTCTATGGCTACACCTTC. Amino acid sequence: CASSTRQGEVYGYTF.

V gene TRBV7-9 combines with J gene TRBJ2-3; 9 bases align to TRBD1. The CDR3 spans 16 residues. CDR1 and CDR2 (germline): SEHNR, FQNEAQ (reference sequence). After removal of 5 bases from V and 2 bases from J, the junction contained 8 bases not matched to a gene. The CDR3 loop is CASSMGQGPYTDTQYF. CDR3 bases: TGTGCCAGCAGCATGGGACAGGGACCGTACACAGATACGCAGTATTTT.

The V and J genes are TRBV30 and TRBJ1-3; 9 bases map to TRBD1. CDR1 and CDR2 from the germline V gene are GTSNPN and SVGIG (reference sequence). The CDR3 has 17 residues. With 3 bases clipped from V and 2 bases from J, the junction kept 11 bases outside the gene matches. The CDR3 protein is CAWSLIQGAKPGNTIYF. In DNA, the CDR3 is TGTGCCTGGAGCCTAATACAGGGGGCAAAGCCTGGAAACACCATATATTTT. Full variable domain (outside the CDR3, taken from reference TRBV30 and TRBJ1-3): SQTIHQWPATLVQPVGSPLSLECTVEGTSNPNLYWYRQAAGRGLQLLFYSVGIGQISSEVPQNLSASRPQDRQFILSSKKLLLSDSGFYLCAWSLIQGAKPGNTIYFGEGSWLTVV.

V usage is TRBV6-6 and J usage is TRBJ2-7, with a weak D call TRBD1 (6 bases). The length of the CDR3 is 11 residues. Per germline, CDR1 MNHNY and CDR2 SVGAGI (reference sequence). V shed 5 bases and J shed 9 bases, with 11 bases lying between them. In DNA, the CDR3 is TGTGCCAGCAGTGATACAGGGCCGCAGTACTTC. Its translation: CASSDTGPQYF.

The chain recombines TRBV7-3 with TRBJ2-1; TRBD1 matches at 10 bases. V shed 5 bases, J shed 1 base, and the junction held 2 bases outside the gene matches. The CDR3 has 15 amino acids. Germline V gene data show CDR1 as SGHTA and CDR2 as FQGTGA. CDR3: CASSVDRGSYNEQFF. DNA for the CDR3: TGTGCCAGCAGCGTGGACAGGGGGTCCTACAATGAGCAGTTCTTC.

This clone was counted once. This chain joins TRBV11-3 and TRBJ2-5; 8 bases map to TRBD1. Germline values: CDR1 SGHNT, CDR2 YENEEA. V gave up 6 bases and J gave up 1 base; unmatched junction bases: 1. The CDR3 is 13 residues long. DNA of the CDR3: TGTGCCAGCAGAACAGGGGGCCAAGAGACCCAGTACTTC. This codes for CASRTGGQETQYF.

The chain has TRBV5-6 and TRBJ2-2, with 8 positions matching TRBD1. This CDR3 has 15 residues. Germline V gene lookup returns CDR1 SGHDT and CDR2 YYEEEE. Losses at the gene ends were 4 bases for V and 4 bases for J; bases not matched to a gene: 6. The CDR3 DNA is TGTGCCAGCAGCAAAACAGGGGGGAGCACCGGGGAGCTGTTTTTT. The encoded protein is CASSKTGGSTGELFF.

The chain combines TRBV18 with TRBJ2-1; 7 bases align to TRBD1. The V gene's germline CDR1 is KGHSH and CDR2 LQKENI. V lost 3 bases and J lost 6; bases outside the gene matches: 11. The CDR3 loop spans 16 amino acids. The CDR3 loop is CASSPGTGVLGNEQFF. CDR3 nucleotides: TGTGCCAGCTCACCGGGCACAGGGGTGCTTGGCAATGAGCAGTTCTTC.

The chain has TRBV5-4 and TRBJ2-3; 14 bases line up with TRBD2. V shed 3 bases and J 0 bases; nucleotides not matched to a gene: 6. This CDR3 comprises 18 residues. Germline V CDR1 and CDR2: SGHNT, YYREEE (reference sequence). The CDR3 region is CASSSGLAGEPSTDTQYF. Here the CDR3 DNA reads TGTGCCAGCAGCTCGGGACTAGCGGGGGAACCTAGCACAGATACGCAGTATTTT.

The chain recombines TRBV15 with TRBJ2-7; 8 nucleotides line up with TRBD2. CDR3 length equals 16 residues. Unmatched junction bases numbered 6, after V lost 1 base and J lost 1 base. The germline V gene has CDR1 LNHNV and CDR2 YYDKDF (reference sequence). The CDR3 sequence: CATSRVWAGGSYEQYF. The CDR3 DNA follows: TGTGCCACCAGCAGAGTATGGGCGGGAGGTTCCTACGAGCAGTACTTC.

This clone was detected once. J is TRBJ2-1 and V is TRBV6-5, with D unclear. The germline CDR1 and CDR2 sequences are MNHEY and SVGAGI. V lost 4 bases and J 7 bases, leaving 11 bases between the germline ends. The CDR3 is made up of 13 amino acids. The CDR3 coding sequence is TGTGCCAGCAGTTCCCCCATTCGGAATGAGCAGTTCTTC. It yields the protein CASSSPIRNEQFF.

The CDR3 loop is CASSLSKGLAGVSDTQYF. CDR3 DNA sequence: TGTGCCAGCAGTTTATCAAAAGGACTAGCGGGAGTTTCGGATACGCAGTATTTT. The chain joins TRBV27 to TRBJ2-3; 13 positions match TRBD2. Losses at the gene ends were 0 bases for V and 6 bases for J; bases not matched to a gene: 9. Germline assignment: CDR1 MNHEY and CDR2 SMNVEV (reference sequence). The CDR3 runs to 18 residues.

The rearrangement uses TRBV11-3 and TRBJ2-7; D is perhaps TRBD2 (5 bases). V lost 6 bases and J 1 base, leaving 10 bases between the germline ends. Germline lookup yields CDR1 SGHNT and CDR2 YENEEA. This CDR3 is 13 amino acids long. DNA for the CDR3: TGTGCCAGCAGAGTTTCGGGGTCCTACGAGCAGTACTTC. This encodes CASRVSGSYEQYF.

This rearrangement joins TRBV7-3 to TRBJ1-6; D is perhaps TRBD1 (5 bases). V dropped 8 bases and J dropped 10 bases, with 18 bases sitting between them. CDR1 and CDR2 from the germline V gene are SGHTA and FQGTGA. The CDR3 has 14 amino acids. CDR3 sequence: CASSTGGYGSPLHF. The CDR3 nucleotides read TGTGCCAGCTCCACCGGGGGGTATGGATCACCCCTCCACTTT.

CDR3 residues: CASSLEGSGRETQYF. The CDR3 coding sequence is TGTGCCAGCAGCTTAGAGGGGTCGGGCCGGGAGACCCAGTACTTC. The chain couples TRBV13 to TRBJ2-5; the D gene is possibly TRBD1 (5 bases). Trimming took off 1 base at V and 5 bases at J, with 14 bases between the two ends. CDR3 length: 15 amino acids. Per germline, CDR1 PRHDT and CDR2 FYEKMQ (reference sequence).

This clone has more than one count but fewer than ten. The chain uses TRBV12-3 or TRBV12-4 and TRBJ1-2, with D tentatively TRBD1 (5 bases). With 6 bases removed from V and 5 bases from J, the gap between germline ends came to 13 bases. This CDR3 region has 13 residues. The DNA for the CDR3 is TGTGCCAGCAGGCCAGGGTTGGGGTATGGCTACACCTTC. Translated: CASRPGLGYGYTF.

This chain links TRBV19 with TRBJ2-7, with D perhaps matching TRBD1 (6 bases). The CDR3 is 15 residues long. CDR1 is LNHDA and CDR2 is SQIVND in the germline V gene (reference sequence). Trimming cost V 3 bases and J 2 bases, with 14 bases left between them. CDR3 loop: CASSIAGTKAYEQYF. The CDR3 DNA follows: TGTGCCAGTAGTATTGCCGGGACAAAGGCCTACGAGCAGTACTTC.

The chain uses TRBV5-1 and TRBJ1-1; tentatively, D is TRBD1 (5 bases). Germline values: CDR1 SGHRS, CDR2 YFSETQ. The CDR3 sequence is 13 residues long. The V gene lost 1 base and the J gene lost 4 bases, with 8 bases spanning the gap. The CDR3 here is CASSLHGGTEAFF. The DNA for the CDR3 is TGCGCCAGCAGCTTGCACGGGGGCACTGAAGCTTTCTTT.

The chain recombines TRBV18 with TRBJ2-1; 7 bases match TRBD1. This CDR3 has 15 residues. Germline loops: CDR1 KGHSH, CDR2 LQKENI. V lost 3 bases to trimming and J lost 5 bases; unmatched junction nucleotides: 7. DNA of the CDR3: TGTGCCAGCTCACCTTTAGAGGGGGCCAACAATGAGCAGTTCTTC. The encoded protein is CASSPLEGANNEQFF.

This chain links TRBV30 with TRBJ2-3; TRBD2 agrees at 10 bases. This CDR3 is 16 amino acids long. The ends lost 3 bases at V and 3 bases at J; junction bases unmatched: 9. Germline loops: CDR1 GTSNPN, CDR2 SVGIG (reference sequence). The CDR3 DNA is TGTGCCTGGAGGCTCCTTAGCGGGGGGCTAACAGATACGCAGTATTTT. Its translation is CAWRLLSGGLTDTQYF.

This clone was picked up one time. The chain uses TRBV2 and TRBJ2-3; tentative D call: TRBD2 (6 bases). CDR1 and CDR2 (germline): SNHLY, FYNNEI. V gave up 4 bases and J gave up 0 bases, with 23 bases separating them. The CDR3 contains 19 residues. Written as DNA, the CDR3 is TGTGCCAGCAGTGTAAAAGGGGCAGGTAGCGGAACTAGCACAGATACGCAGTATTTT. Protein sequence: CASSVKGAGSGTSTDTQYF.

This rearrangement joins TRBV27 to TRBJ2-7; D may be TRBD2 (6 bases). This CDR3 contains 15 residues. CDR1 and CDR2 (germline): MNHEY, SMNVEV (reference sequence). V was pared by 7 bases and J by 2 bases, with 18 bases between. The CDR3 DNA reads TGTGCCAGCAACCTAGCGAATTGTACAACCTACGAGCAGTACTTC. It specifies CASNLANCTTYEQYF.

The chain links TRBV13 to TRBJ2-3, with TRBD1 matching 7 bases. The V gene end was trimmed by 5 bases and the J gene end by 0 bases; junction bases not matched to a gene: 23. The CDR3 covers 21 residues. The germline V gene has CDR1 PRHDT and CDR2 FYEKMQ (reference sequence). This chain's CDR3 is CASSPYLRGSEPFLSTDTQYF. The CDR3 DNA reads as TGTGCCAGCAGCCCCTACCTCAGGGGGAGCGAACCATTTCTTAGCACAGATACGCAGTATTTT.

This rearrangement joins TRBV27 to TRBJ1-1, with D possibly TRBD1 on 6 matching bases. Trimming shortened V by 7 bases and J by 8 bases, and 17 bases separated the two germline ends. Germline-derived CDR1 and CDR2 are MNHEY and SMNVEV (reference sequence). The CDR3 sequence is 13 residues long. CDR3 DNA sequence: TGTGCCAGCAAACCAGGGGTAACTTCCGAAGCTTTCTTT. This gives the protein CASKPGVTSEAFF.